One and the same sample provided the 15 T cell receptor beta chains below, sequenced in a study of blood T cell repertoires in COVID-19. This table comes from immunoSEQ multiplex PCR, and its TCRdb copy is limited to in-frame clones, with some not included. The table has 200,000 to 250,000 clones, around 80% seen once. The specimen was peripheral blood. Receptors were obtained from a woman aged 80 or over with acute or convalescent COVID-19.

The J gene is TRBJ2-7, the V gene TRBV5-4, with 9 bases lining up with TRBD1. This CDR3 spans 15 amino acids. The junction had 9 bases not matched to a gene; V was cut back by 4 bases and J by 4 bases. In germline, CDR1 is SGHNT, CDR2 YYREEE (reference sequence). The chain's CDR3 is CASSRTDRGTYEQYF. DNA for the CDR3: TGTGCCAGCAGCCGAACAGACAGGGGGACATACGAGCAGTACTTC. The whole variable domain, remainder taken from reference TRBV5-4 and TRBJ2-7, is ETGVTQSPTHLIKTRGQQVTLRCSSQSGHNTVSWYQQALGQGPQFIFQYYREEENGRGNFPPRFSGLQFPNYSSELNVNALELDDSALYLCASSRTDRGTYEQYFGPGTRLTVT.

This rearrangement joins TRBV5-1 to TRBJ1-1; perhaps TRBD1 as D (6 bases). The germline gives CDR1 SGHRS, CDR2 YFSETQ. The CDR3 is 13 amino acids. The germline V and J ends were trimmed by 4 bases and 9 bases, with 16 bases remaining between them. CDR3 DNA sequence: TGCGCCAGCAGCGTAGAACAGGGTTCCAAAGCTTTCTTT. This translates into CASSVEQGSKAFF.

V gene TRBV6-2 or TRBV6-3 combines with J gene TRBJ2-7; a possible D gene is TRBD2 (7 bases). V lost 2 bases and J lost 5, with 13 bases in between. The CDR3 totals 14 residues. Germline CDR1 MNHEY, CDR2 SVGEGT. The CDR3 coding sequence is TGTGCCAGCAGTTACGGGGGGGCGCGGGACGAGCAGTACTTC. This translates into CASSYGGARDEQYF.

This clone was found a few times. This chain uses TRBV19 with TRBJ2-4, with 9 bases matching TRBD1. Germline trimming cut 3 bases from V and 7 bases from J; bases unmatched to any gene: 7. CDR3 length: 15 amino acids. Germline loops: CDR1 LNHDA, CDR2 SQIVND (reference sequence). DNA of the CDR3: TGTGCCAGTAGTATTATGAGACAGGGGGGGAACATTCAGTACTTC. Translating it yields CASSIMRQGGNIQYF.

CDR3 region: CASSLGSPPTGFGYTF. In DNA, the CDR3 is TGTGCCAGCAGCTTAGGGTCCCCCCCCACAGGTTTTGGCTACACCTTC. The gene calls are TRBV7-8 and TRBJ1-2; tentatively, D is TRBD1 (5 bases). CDR3 size: 16 residues. CDR1 and CDR2 (germline): SGHVS, FQNEAQ. The V end lost 1 base, the J end lost 7 bases, and 19 bases lay between the germline ends.

This rearrangement joins TRBV29-1 to TRBJ1-2, with TRBD1 matching over 9 bases. The trim removed 6 bases at V and 1 base at J, leaving 3 bases unmatched. This CDR3 comprises 13 residues. Germline CDR1 is SQVTM and CDR2 is ANQGSEA. In DNA, the CDR3 is TGCAGCGTGTGGACAGGGGATAACTATGGCTACACCTTC. Encoded protein: CSVWTGDNYGYTF.

The chain is built from TRBV5-8 and TRBJ2-6; D remains ambiguous. Germline lookup yields CDR1 SGHTS and CDR2 YDEGEE. V lost 6 bases to trimming and J lost 2 bases, with 6 bases between them. This CDR3 region has 13 residues. CDR3 sequence: CASTWPGANVLTF. The CDR3 DNA sequence: TGTGCCAGCACCTGGCCTGGGGCCAACGTCCTGACTTTC.

V usage is TRBV11-3 and J usage is TRBJ2-1; 9 positions agree with TRBD2. The V segment lost 0 bases and the J segment 5 bases; nucleotides outside the gene matches: 5. This CDR3 comprises 16 residues. From germline, CDR1 is SGHNT and CDR2 YENEEA. This CDR3 reads CASSLEATSGNNEQFF. DNA of the CDR3: TGTGCCAGCAGCTTAGAGGCGACTAGCGGTAACAATGAGCAGTTCTTC. The full variable domain, its missing parts supplied by reference TRBV11-3 and TRBJ2-1, is EAGVVQSPRYKIIEKKQPVAFWCNPISGHNTLYWYLQNLGQGPELLIRYENEEAVDDSQLPKDRFSAERLKGVDSTLKIQPAELGDSAVYLCASSLEATSGNNEQFFGPGTRLTVL.

The rearrangement uses TRBV4-2 and TRBJ2-7; 8 positions match TRBD1. From germline, CDR1 is LGHNA and CDR2 YNFKEQ. The V segment lost 2 bases and the J segment 0 bases; nucleotides outside the gene matches: 15. CDR3 length: 19 amino acids. CDR3 region: CASSQPMTGDPSPSYEQYF. CDR3 sequence (DNA): TGTGCCAGCAGCCAACCGATGACAGGGGACCCCTCTCCCTCCTACGAGCAGTACTTC.

The V and J genes are TRBV7-3 and TRBJ1-5; D remains ambiguous. Germline assignment: CDR1 SGHTA and CDR2 FQGTGA. CDR3 length equals 12 residues. V dropped 2 bases and J dropped 11 bases, with 10 bases sitting between them. CDR3 loop: CASSLEVASQHF. The CDR3 coding sequence is TGTGCCAGCAGCTTAGAGGTAGCATCCCAGCATTTT.

The chain links TRBV28 to TRBJ2-1; D is ambiguous. The CDR3 extends over 11 amino acids. Germline loops: CDR1 MDHEN, CDR2 SYDVKM. The germline V and J ends were trimmed by 6 bases and 4 bases, with 4 bases remaining between them. The CDR3 nucleotides read TGTGCCAGCAGCAATTACAATGAGCAGTTCTTC. Translated, it gives CASSNYNEQFF.

The gene calls are TRBV7-2 and TRBJ2-1; 14 bases are shared with TRBD2. V shed 7 bases, J shed 8 bases, and the junction held 7 bases outside the gene matches. CDR1 is SGHTA and CDR2 is FQGNSA in the germline V gene. CDR3 length equals 15 residues. CDR3 nucleotides: TGTGCCAGCACCGGAAGACTAGCGGGAGGGCATGAGCAGTTCTTC. Translating it yields CASTGRLAGGHEQFF. The full variable domain, completed using reference TRBV7-2 and TRBJ2-1, is GAGVSQSPSNKVTEKGKDVELRCDPISGHTALYWYRQSLGQGLEFLIYFQGNSAPDKSGLPSDRFSAERTGGSVSTLTIQRTQQEDSAVYLCASTGRLAGGHEQFFGPGTRLTVL.

This chain joins TRBV6-5 and TRBJ1-6, with D possibly matching TRBD1 (5 bases). Germline values: CDR1 MNHEY, CDR2 SVGAGI. The V and J ends lost 4 bases and 8 bases respectively, with 9 bases between them. CDR3 length: 13 amino acids. The CDR3 DNA reads as TGTGCCAGCAGTTCCCGACAGCATTCACCCCTCCACTTT. This translates into CASSSRQHSPLHF.

J is TRBJ1-2 and V is TRBV7-2, with D perhaps TRBD1 (6 bases). Germline V gene data show CDR1 as SGHTA and CDR2 as FQGNSA. The germline V and J ends were trimmed by 6 bases and 3 bases, with 17 bases remaining between them. CDR3 length equals 15 residues. CDR3 DNA sequence: TGTGCCAGCAGACCTGGGGGGGGGCTAGACTATGGCTACACCTTC. It is translated as CASRPGGGLDYGYTF.

The chain uses TRBV7-2 and TRBJ2-1; D gene uncertain. Germline lookup yields CDR1 SGHTA and CDR2 FQGNSA. The ends were cut back, 2 bases at V and 4 bases at J, with 12 bases in the middle. This CDR3 comprises 15 residues. CDR3 nucleotide sequence: TGTGCCAGCAGCTTACAACAGAGAATATACAATGAGCAGTTCTTC. Protein product: CASSLQQRIYNEQFF.